This T cell receptor (beta chain) was found in a study of blood T cell repertoires in COVID-19 (dated by TCRdb to 2018 to 2021). For the wider study: Samples covering the acute and convalescent phases of COVID-19 were provided by collaborators in the United States, Italy and Spain. Samples came from the ongoing ImmuneRACE study (first 160 participants) plus 1,254 subjects from 6 global collaborators. The repertoires were released in a freely available public database meant as a resource for research on the immune response to SARS-CoV-2. A de-identified subject ID, COVID-19 status, age in years and sex were almost always included in the sample metadata. Where available, HLA class I and class II types were taken from metadata supplied by the sample provider and were not determined by assay-based typing. Subjects who had been exposed to COVID-19, were actively infected with it, or had recovered from it provided the deeply sampled blood TCRbeta repertoires that made up the dataset. The material from the prospective study consisted of cDNA or gDNA derived from T cells, B-cell-depleted T cells, or PBMCs.

On the study overall, not on this receptor specifically: How much clinical and demographic metadata was included differed by source and by participant, and the metadata was provided uncurated.

The immunoSEQ Assay, a bias-controlled multiplex PCR, was used to amplify TCRbeta CDR3 regions from genomic DNA. The paper's processing steps were these. Within the assay, amplification of reference gene primers was used to estimate how many nucleated cells each sample contained. Sequence reads were collapsed and filtered to measure the absolute abundance of every unique TCRbeta CDR3 rearrangement. For each sample, productive Simpson clonality was calculated by taking the square root of Simpson's diversity index across productive rearrangements. Held by TCRdb, this immuneACCESS table contains in-frame sequences only and omits some clones. Under half of the omission traces to an unresolved V gene where checked; the cause of the rest is unknown. V, J and clone size are taken as reported in that table, and D and trimming were inferred from the DNA itself. The sample profile shows tens of thousands of clones; around 80% of them were found once. Around 3.5% of the sample goes to the ten largest clones.

V is pruned by 4 bases and J by 1 base, leaving 8 bases of the junction without a gene match. The CDR3 measures 16 amino acids from cysteine to phenylalanine. The DNA shown is the 48-base CDR3, in frame from base 1. CDR1 and CDR2 are drawn from the germline V gene: SGHRS, YFSETQ. A word on this clone: There is no known antigen for this receptor. Per-base qualities were not stored, and no clone one base away is much larger.

Each collaborating institution followed its own protocols to collect whole blood in K2EDTA tubes. For TCRbeta analysis, collaborator samples were shipped as frozen whole blood, as isolated PBMCs, or as DNA extracted from either sample type. The sequence is built from TRBV5-1 and TRBJ2-7, with 10 junctional bases fitting TRBD1. Sequenced sample: peripheral blood. This receptor was obtained from a man aged 60 to 69 with acute or convalescent COVID-19. The CDR3 amino acid sequence is: CASSRSSGQGSYEQYF. DNA sequence: TGCGCCAGCAGCCGTAGTTCGGGACAGGGGTCCTACGAGCAGTACTTC.